These 6 T cell receptor beta chains share one sample of origin, sequenced in a study of T-cell memory formation after mild COVID-19. One entry per CDR3 protein results from TCRdb running MiXCR on the 5' RACE reads. The sample holds around 320,000 distinct CDR3 sequences; 13% to 15% are singletons and the top ten take around 23%. Sample: PBMCs or a T cell subset sorted from them (not recorded which). The source of these receptors is a man aged 18 to 29 who had mild COVID-19 (a few samples of this study predate the infection). Cell type and time point are not known.

V and J are TRBV24-1 and TRBJ2-7; 11 bases line up with TRBD1. The trim removed 12 bases at V and 5 bases at J, leaving 8 bases unmatched. The CDR3 loop spans 13 amino acids. CDR1 is KGHDR and CDR2 is SFDVKD in the germline V gene. CDR3 in amino acids: CASEGQGGDEQYF. In nucleotides, the CDR3 is TGTGCCTCAGAGGGACAGGGGGGCGACGAGCAGTACTTC.

The chain uses TRBV27 and TRBJ2-7; 9 bases map to TRBD2. The CDR3 has 17 residues. V shed 8 bases, J shed 2 bases, and the junction held 16 bases outside the gene matches. Germline V gene lookup returns CDR1 MNHEY and CDR2 SMNVEV (reference sequence). The CDR3 loop reads CASSRSAVAGGPYEQYV. Here the CDR3 DNA reads TGTGCCAGCTCGAGAAGTGCGGTCGCGGGGGGGCCCTACGAGCAGTACGTC.

The chain couples TRBV12-3 or TRBV12-4 to TRBJ2-7; tentative D call: TRBD1 (5 bases). This CDR3 has 13 amino acids. V was clipped by 4 bases and J by 6 bases, with 13 bases between them. Here the CDR3 DNA reads TGTGCCAGCAGTTATGGTTTGGGGCGCGAGCAGTACGTC. It encodes CASSYGLGREQYV.

V is TRBV10-3 and J is TRBJ2-3; perhaps TRBD2 as D (5 bases). The ends were cut back, 4 bases at V and 6 bases at J, with 8 bases in the middle. This CDR3 is 12 amino acids long. Germline-derived CDR1 and CDR2 are ENHRY and SYGVKD. The CDR3 spells CAISGAGDTQYF. The CDR3 DNA sequence: TGTGCCATCAGTGGGGCGGGTGATACGCAGTATTTT.

This chain uses TRBV6-2 or TRBV6-3 with TRBJ2-1, with D perhaps TRBD1 or TRBD2 (5 bases each). Deletions cut 6 bases from V and 4 bases from J, with 10 bases between. Germline V CDR1 and CDR2: MNHEY, SVGEGT. The CDR3 covers 13 residues. CDR3 region: CASRRDGYNEQFF. The CDR3 coding sequence is TGTGCCAGCAGAAGGGACGGTTACAATGAGCAGTTCTTC.

In DNA, the CDR3 is TGTGCCAGCGGTCTCAGGGGCACCTCCTACGAGCAGTACTTC. Protein sequence: CASGLRGTSYEQYF. This sequence joins TRBV6-2 or TRBV6-3 and TRBJ2-7; a weak D match, TRBD1 (6 bases). Germline V gene sequence: CDR1 MNHEY, CDR2 SVGEGT. V lost 8 bases and J lost 0, with 14 bases in between. The CDR3 contains 14 residues.